A single sample is the source of the 10 T cell receptor beta chains below, sequenced in a study of response to subunit inactivated influenza vaccine. TCRdb reprocessed the RT-PCR reads via MiXCR and lists one record per CDR3 protein. The table has approximately 500,000 distinct CDR3 sequences, about an eighth seen once. Sequencing used PBMCs from blood, obtained roughly 6 weeks after vaccination. These receptors all stem from a man aged 50-60 years who received an inactivated influenza vaccine.

The chain joins TRBV12-3 or TRBV12-4 to TRBJ1-4; the D is unclear. The CDR3 length is 14 residues. The germline V and J ends were trimmed by 7 bases and 6 bases, with 15 bases remaining between them. Written as DNA, the CDR3 is TGTGCCAGCACCGCCACGGTCACGGATGAAAAACTGTTTTTT. Its protein is CASTATVTDEKLFF.

A few counts support this clonotype. The rearrangement links TRBV4-3 to TRBJ2-1; D perhaps matches TRBD2 (5 bases). The CDR3 has 13 residues. V lost 0 bases, J lost 9 bases, and 9 bases lay in between. Germline V gene data show CDR1 as LGHNA and CDR2 as YSLEER. The CDR3 DNA follows: TGCGCCAGCAGCCAAGATCTTAGCGTTGAGCAGTTCTTC. Translating it yields CASSQDLSVEQFF.

V gene TRBV12-3 or TRBV12-4 combines with J gene TRBJ1-2; D is unresolved. Deletions cut 5 bases from V and 1 base from J, with 5 bases between. CDR3 length equals 12 residues. CDR3 sequence (DNA): TGTGCCAGCAGTCCGATTAACTATGGCTACACCTTC. Translated: CASSPINYGYTF.

The chain joins TRBV28 to TRBJ1-2; 9 bases line up with TRBD1. Per the germline V gene, CDR1 is MDHEN and CDR2 is SYDVKM. This CDR3 is built from 13 residues. The CDR3 sequence is CLASGTGLYGYTF. CDR3 DNA sequence: TGTCTCGCTTCCGGGACAGGGCTCTATGGCTACACCTTC.

The J gene is TRBJ1-1, the V gene TRBV20-1, with D unclear. The CDR3 consists of 12 residues. Trimming pared 2 bases from V and 1 base from J, leaving 5 bases between. Germline V gene data show CDR1 as DFQATT and CDR2 as SNEGSKA (reference sequence). This CDR3 is CSARLSNTEAFF. Here the CDR3 DNA reads TGCAGTGCTAGACTCTCGAACACTGAAGCTTTCTTT.

This clonotype was seen a single time. The V and J genes are TRBV19 and TRBJ2-2; D remains ambiguous. Trimming stripped 1 base from V and 2 bases from J, with 5 bases between. This CDR3 has 14 residues. Germline V gives CDR1 LNHDA, CDR2 SQIVND (reference sequence). The CDR3 nucleotides are TGTGCCAGTAGTATAGGAGCAAACACCGGGGAGCTGTTTTTT. This encodes CASSIGANTGELFF.

This clonotype has a count of ten or more. This chain links TRBV7-9 with TRBJ2-3, with 7 positions matching TRBD2. CDR1 and CDR2 from the germline V gene are SEHNR and FQNEAQ (reference sequence). The V and J ends lost 10 bases and 5 bases, in that order; junction bases with no gene match: 18. There are 16 residues in the CDR3. In DNA, the CDR3 is TGTGCCACCCAGGGAGCGGGAAGAGTGGTGGGAGATACGCAGTATTTT. This gives the protein CATQGAGRVVGDTQYF.

The chain uses TRBV7-2 and TRBJ2-5, with TRBD1 matching over 9 bases. V trimming: 5 bases; J trimming: 5 bases; junction bases outside the gene matches: 9. This CDR3 is built from 15 residues. CDR1 and CDR2 (germline): SGHTA, FQGNSA. The CDR3 reads CASSTRQGVFETQYF. The DNA for the CDR3 is TGTGCCAGCAGCACCAGACAGGGGGTGTTTGAGACCCAGTACTTC.

This clonotype appeared a few times. The V and J genes are TRBV2 and TRBJ1-2, with a possible D match to TRBD1 (5 bases). Germline CDR1 and CDR2: SNHLY and FYNNEI. The CDR3 runs 13 residues. Between the trimmed V and J ends, which lost 10 bases and 2 bases, there was a span of 14 bases. The CDR3 loop is CANPGGANYGYTF. As DNA, the CDR3 is TGTGCCAACCCAGGAGGGGCCAACTATGGCTACACCTTC.

This chain connects TRBV20-1 to TRBJ2-3; D remains unclear. This CDR3 is built from 12 residues. Germline V CDR1 and CDR2: DFQATT, SNEGSKA (reference sequence). CDR3 protein: CSVPGFADTQYF. The CDR3 DNA sequence: TGCAGCGTTCCGGGTTTTGCAGATACGCAGTATTTT.